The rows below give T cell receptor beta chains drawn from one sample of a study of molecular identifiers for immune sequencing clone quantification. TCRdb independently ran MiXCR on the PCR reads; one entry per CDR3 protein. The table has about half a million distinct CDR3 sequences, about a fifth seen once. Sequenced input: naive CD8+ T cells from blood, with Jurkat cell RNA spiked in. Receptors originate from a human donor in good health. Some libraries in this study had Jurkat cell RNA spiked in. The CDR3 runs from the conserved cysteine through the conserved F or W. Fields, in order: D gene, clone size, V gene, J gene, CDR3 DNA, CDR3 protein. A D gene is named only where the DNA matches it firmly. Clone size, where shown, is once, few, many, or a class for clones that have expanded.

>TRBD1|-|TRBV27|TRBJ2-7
TGTGCCAGCTGCTGGGGACAGGGCTACGAGCAGTACTTC
CASCWGQGYEQYF
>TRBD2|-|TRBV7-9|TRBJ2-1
TGTGCCAGCAGCTCCGGGACTAGCGGGAGGGCCAATGAGCAGTTCTTC
CASSSGTSGRANEQFF
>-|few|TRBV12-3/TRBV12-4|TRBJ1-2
TGTGCCAGCAGTTTATCTGACAAAGGGCGGGATTCTAACTATGGCTACACCTTC
CASSLSDKGRDSNYGYTF
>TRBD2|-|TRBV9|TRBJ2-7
TGTGCCAGCAGCGCCAGCGGGGGGGCCTCTTACGAGCAGTACTTC
CASSASGGASYEQYF
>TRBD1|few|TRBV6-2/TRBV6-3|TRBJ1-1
TGTGCCAGCAGTGCACAACTACAGGGGAGGTCTGAAGCTTTCTTT
CASSAQLQGRSEAFF
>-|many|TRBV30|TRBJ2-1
TGTGCCTGGAGTGTTGATGGCGGGGTTTACAATGAGCAGTTCTTC
CAWSVDGGVYNEQFF
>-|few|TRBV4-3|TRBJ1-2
TGCGCCAGCAGCCAGTGGCAGGGGAATGGCTACACCTTC
CASSQWQGNGYTF
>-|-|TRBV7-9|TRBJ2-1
TGTGCCAGCAGCTTAGCGAGTTACAATAAGCAGTTCTTC
CASSLASYNKQFF
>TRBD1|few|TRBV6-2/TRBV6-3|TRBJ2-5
TGTGCCAGCCTAGGGACAGGGCAAGAGACCCAGTACTTC
CASLGTGQETQYF
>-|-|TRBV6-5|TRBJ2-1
TGTGCCAGCAGTTACTCGACCTCGCGGGTCGATGAGCAGTTCTTC
CASSYSTSRVDEQFF
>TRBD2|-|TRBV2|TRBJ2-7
TGTGCCAGCAGTGAAAAGCGGGACCCTAGCTACGAGCAGTACTTC
CASSEKRDPSYEQYF
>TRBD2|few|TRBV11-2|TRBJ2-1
TGTGCCAGCAGCACTCCTCTAGCGGGGAGCTCCTACAATGAGCAGTTCTTC
CASSTPLAGSSYNEQFF
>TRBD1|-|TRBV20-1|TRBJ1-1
TGCAGTGCTAGAAACGGACAGGGCTTTTTTGAAGCTTTCTTT
CSARNGQGFFEAFF
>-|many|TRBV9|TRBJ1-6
TGTGCCAGCAGCTCGCGGGAGACGTATTCACCCCTCCACTTT
CASSSRETYSPLHF
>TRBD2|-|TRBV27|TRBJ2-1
TGTGCCAGCACGACTAGCGGAAACTACAATGAGCAGTTCTTC
CASTTSGNYNEQFF
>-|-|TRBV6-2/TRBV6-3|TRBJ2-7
TGTGCCAGCAGCCCAACCCTTAGCGACTCCTACGAGCAGTACTTC
CASSPTLSDSYEQYF
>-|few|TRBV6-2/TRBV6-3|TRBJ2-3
TGTGCCAGCAGTTACGTGGAGAGAACAGATACGCAGTATTTT
CASSYVERTDTQYF
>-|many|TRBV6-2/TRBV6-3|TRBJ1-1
TGTGCCAGCAGTTACGGGCAGACTGAAGCTTTCTTT
CASSYGQTEAFF
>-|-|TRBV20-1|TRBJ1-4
TGCAGTACGCGGTGGGACGCAACTAATGAAAAACTGTTTTTT
CSTRWDATNEKLFF
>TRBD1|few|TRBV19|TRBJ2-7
TGTGCCAGTAGTATAATAGGACAGGCCGGCTACGAGCAGTACTTC
CASSIIGQAGYEQYF
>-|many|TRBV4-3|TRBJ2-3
TGCGCCAGCAGCCAAGATCCCGCCCGCTCCGATACGCAGTATTTT
CASSQDPARSDTQYF
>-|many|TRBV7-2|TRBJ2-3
TGTGCCAGCAGCTTAGACCGGACTCTTATAGACCCAGATACGCAGTATTTT
CASSLDRTLIDPDTQYF
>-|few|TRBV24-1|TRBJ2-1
TGTGCCACCAGTGAGGGCCATGAGCAGTTCTTC
CATSEGHEQFF
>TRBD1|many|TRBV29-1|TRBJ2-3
TGCAGCGTTGAAAGGGGGGGACAGGGGGAGCAGTATTTT
CSVERGGQGEQYF
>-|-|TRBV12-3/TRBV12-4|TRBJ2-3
TGTGCCAGCAAAGCGTCAGGGGCCTCAGATACGCAGTATTTT
CASKASGASDTQYF
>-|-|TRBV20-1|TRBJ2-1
TGCAGTGCTACGGGACCCGCGAACTCCTACAATGAGCAGTTCTTC
CSATGPANSYNEQFF
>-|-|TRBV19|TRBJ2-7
TGTGCCAGTAGTATCGGTAACGGTCTACCGGGCGACGAGCAGTACTTC
CASSIGNGLPGDEQYF
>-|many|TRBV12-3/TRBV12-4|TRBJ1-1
TGTGCCAGCAGTCCGTCGGAAACAACCATATTGTTCTTT
CASSPSETTILFF
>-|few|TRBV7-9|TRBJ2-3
TGTGCCAGCAGTACTAGCTTGGGTGATACGCAGTATTTT
CASSTSLGDTQYF
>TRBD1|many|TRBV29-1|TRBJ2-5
TGCAGCGTTGAAAGAGGACAGGATTGGTACCAAGAGACCCAGTACTTC
CSVERGQDWYQETQYF
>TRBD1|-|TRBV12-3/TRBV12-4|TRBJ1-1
TGTGCCAGCAGTTTAGCGCGAGGGACAGGCGTGAACACTGAAGCTTTCTTT
CASSLARGTGVNTEAFF
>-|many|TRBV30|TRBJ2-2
TGTGCCTGGAGATGGACAGTAATCGCCGGGGAGCTGTTTTTT
CAWRWTVIAGELFF
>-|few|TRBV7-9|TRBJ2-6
TGTGCCAGCAGCTTTGTGGGAACTGGGGCCAACGTCCTGACTTTC
CASSFVGTGANVLTF
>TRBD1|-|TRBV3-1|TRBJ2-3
TGTGCCAGCAGCCAGGAAAACAGGGGAAGAGGGAGCACAGATACGCAGTATTTT
CASSQENRGRGSTDTQYF
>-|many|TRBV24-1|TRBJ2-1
TGTGCCACCAGTGATTTTGGGGTTGAGCAGTTCTTC
CATSDFGVEQFF
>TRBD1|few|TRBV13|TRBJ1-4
TGTGCCAGCAGCATCGGGACAGGGGATTTAGAAAAACTGCTTTTT
CASSIGTGDLEKLLF
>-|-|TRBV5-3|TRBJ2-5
TGTGCCAGCAGCTTGGAGGCCACCGGAGAGACCCAGTACTTC
CASSLEATGETQYF
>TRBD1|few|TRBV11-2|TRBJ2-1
TGTGCCAGCAGCCGACCGGGACAGGACGATAATGAGCAGTTCTTC
CASSRPGQDDNEQFF
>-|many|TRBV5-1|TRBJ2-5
TGCGCCAGCAGCTTAGGAGGGGGGCCTCAAGAGACCCAGTACTTC
CASSLGGGPQETQYF